The TCR beta chain under discussion was sequenced for a study of blood T cell repertoires in COVID-19. Whole-study context: COVID-19 samples, acute and convalescent, were from the United States, Italy and Spain.

Assay used: immunoSEQ multiplex PCR; TCRdb lists only in-frame clones, some missing. The sample holds approximately 200,000 clones, roughly 87% seen once. This TCR was sampled from a middle-aged man with active or convalescent COVID-19. The sequenced material came from peripheral blood.

For the CDR3, the DNA is TGTGCCAGCAGCCTATCTCGAAGGGGGAGAACTAATGAAAAACTGTTTTTT. It is translated as CASSLSRRGRTNEKLFF. The gene calls are TRBV7-8 and TRBJ1-4, with D perhaps TRBD1 (6 bases). Germline V lookup: CDR1 SGHVS, CDR2 FQNEAQ. V gave up 5 bases and J gave up 1 base, with 17 bases separating them. The CDR3 has 17 amino acids. The entire variable domain, with the rest obtained from reference TRBV7-8 and TRBJ1-4, is as follows: GAGVSQSPRYKVAKRGQDVALRCDPISGHVSLFWYQQALGQGPEFLTYFQNEAQLDKSGLPSDRFFAERPEGSVSTLKIQRTQQEDSAVYLCASSLSRRGRTNEKLFFGSGTQLSVL.